The sequence of this T cell receptor beta chain was determined in a study of CXCR3-negative and CXCR3-positive naive CD8 T cells. Study-level information: Sequencing yielded approximately 130 million TRB reads, roughly 1.5 +/- 0.3 million per library.

The CDR3 runs 15 residues. CDR1 is SGHRS, CDR2 YFSETQ, per germline. General observations from the study: Against CXCR3-negative naive cells, CXCR3-positive naive cells showed more hydrophobic TRB CDR3s. Naive subsets showed comparable surface CD5, and TCR interaction strength was also inferred from TRB CDR3 physicochemistry. Relative to memory CD8+ cells, whose diversity was much lower, both naive subsets had comparably high diversity.

Through 5' RACE with UMI labels, the TRB cDNA libraries were prepared. TCRdb processed the 5' RACE reads again and assigns one entry to each CDR3 protein, with no DNA. In all, the sample yields around 88,000 distinct CDR3 sequences. A note on this clonotype: Its cognate antigen is unknown.

Naive CD8+ T cells displayed a CD45RO-CCR7+CD27+CD95- phenotype. This chain uses TRBV5-1 with TRBJ1-1; TCRdb indicates TRBD1, and absent DNA this call remains unverified. This TCR derives from a human donor in good health. Some clones in this sample may be carry-over from other donors' samples. Sequencing used naive CXCR3+ CD8+ T cells from blood. Subset in this sample: CD45RO-CCR7+CD27+CD95- naive CD8+ T cells expressing CXCR3 (TNR3+). CDR3 sequence: CASSPWGQMNTEAFF.